These T cell receptor beta chains were read from a single sample in a study of T cell changes during pregnancy in multiple sclerosis. Sequencing was performed with immunoSEQ multiplex PCR; in TCRdb, only in-frame clones are kept and a portion is missing. Of under 40,000 clones detected, 80% to 95% appear once; the ten largest clones hold roughly a quarter. The material sequenced was CD8+ T cells from peripheral blood mononuclear cells, taken before pregnancy. The receptors were sampled from a female donor with multiple sclerosis, enrolled in a pregnancy study. The CDR3 runs from the conserved cysteine through the conserved F or W. A D gene is named only where the DNA matches it firmly. Clone size is stated in some rows and not others, as once, few, many or a class when expanded.

size | J | D | V | CDR3 | DNA
few | TRBJ1-6 | TRBD1 | TRBV2 | CASSRTTSQGANNSPLHF | TGTGCCAGCAGTCGCACTACCTCACAGGGGGCGAATAATTCACCCCTCCACTTT
. | TRBJ2-1 | TRBD1 | TRBV30 | CAWSKGTGTAGGQFF | TGTGCCTGGAGTAAGGGGACAGGGACGGCCGGCGGGCAGTTCTTC
. | TRBJ2-3 | . | TRBV2 | CASSEGRAGTDTQYF | TGTGCCAGCAGTGAAGGCAGGGCGGGGACAGATACGCAGTATTTT
. | TRBJ2-2 | . | TRBV9 | CASSARQNTGELFF | TGTGCCAGCAGCGCCCGACAGAACACCGGGGAGCTGTTTTTT
. | TRBJ1-1 | . | TRBV27 | CASSLTALNTEAFF | TGTGCCAGCAGTTTGACAGCCTTGAACACTGAAGCTTTCTTT
. | TRBJ2-2 | TRBD2 | TRBV2 | CASSDRTSTNTGELFF | TGTGCCAGCAGCGACCGGACTAGCACGAACACCGGGGAGCTGTTTTTT
. | TRBJ1-2 | TRBD1 | TRBV28 | CASRDDRANYGYTF | TGTGCCAGCAGAGACGACAGGGCTAACTATGGCTACACCTTC
. | TRBJ2-7 | . | TRBV5-5 | CASSSLRGPSYEQYF | TGTGCCAGCAGCTCGCTCAGGGGACCCTCCTACGAGCAGTACTTC
. | TRBJ2-3 | TRBD2 | TRBV7-6 | CASSSSLTSGGSLDTQYF | TGTGCCAGCAGCTCTTCCCTGACTAGCGGGGGAAGTTTAGATACGCAGTATTTT
once | TRBJ2-7 | . | TRBV11-1 | CASSLGQTQEHLSYEQYF | TGTGCCAGCAGCTTAGGACAGACCCAGGAGCACCTTTCCTACGAGCAGTACTTC
. | TRBJ2-3 | TRBD1 | TRBV4-1 | CASSQEDRGRDTQYF | TGCGCCAGCAGCCAAGAGGACAGGGGGCGGGATACGCAGTATTTT
. | TRBJ2-2 | . | TRBV9 | CASSVDGGLNTGELFF | TGTGCCAGCAGCGTAGACGGCGGGCTGAACACCGGGGAGCTGTTTTTT
. | TRBJ2-7 | . | TRBV4-2 | CASSQESRGSAYEQYF | TGTGCCAGCAGCCAAGAATCTAGAGGGAGTGCCTACGAGCAGTACTTC
. | TRBJ1-4 | TRBD1 | TRBV2 | CASSALGTGREKLFF | TGTGCCAGCAGTGCCCTAGGGACAGGGCGTGAAAAACTGTTTTTT
. | TRBJ1-2 | TRBD1 | TRBV29-1 | CSVRTGMGGYTF | TGCAGCGTTAGGACAGGGATGGGTGGCTACACCTTC
. | TRBJ2-1 | . | TRBV7-9 | CASSLAEWTATNEQFF | TGTGCCAGCAGCTTGGCGGAGTGGACAGCCACCAATGAGCAGTTCTTC
. | TRBJ1-1 | . | TRBV27 | CASSFRGEAFF | TGTGCCAGCAGTTTTCGGGGTGAAGCTTTCTTT
. | TRBJ2-1 | . | TRBV4-1 | CASSHLQGNDEQFF | TGCGCCAGCAGCCACCTACAGGGAAACGATGAGCAGTTCTTC
. | TRBJ1-4 | . | TRBV11-2 | CASSLGNRATNEKLFF | TGTGCCAGCAGCTTAGGTAACCGAGCAACTAATGAAAAACTGTTTTTT
. | TRBJ2-7 | . | TRBV7-6 | CASSLGSTGIYEQYF | TGTGCCAGCAGCTTAGGTAGCACAGGGATCTACGAGCAGTACTTC
once | TRBJ1-2 | TRBD1 | TRBV6-1 | CASTQQGAGGYTF | TGTGCCAGTACCCAACAGGGGGCTGGTGGCTACACCTTC
. | TRBJ2-3 | . | TRBV18 | CASSPNQQGASSTDTQYF | TGTGCCAGCTCACCGAACCAACAGGGAGCGAGTAGCACAGATACGCAGTATTTT
. | TRBJ2-7 | . | TRBV7-8 | CASSLVPSPYEQYF | TGTGCCAGCAGCTTAGTTCCCTCTCCCTACGAGCAGTACTTC
. | TRBJ2-3 | TRBD2 | TRBV28 | CASSLYAGGYTDTQYF | TGTGCCAGCAGTTTATACGCGGGAGGGTATACAGATACGCAGTATTTT
. | TRBJ1-1 | . | TRBV7-9 | CASSSGGSGPHTEAFF | TGTGCCAGCAGTTCTGGGGGGTCAGGGCCCCACACTGAAGCTTTCTTT
. | TRBJ2-1 | . | TRBV9 | CASSPGGTSSYNEQFF | TGTGCCAGCAGCCCAGGGGGGACTAGCTCCTACAATGAGCAGTTCTTC
. | TRBJ2-3 | . | TRBV5-6 | CASSSKRGLTDTQYF | TGTGCCAGCAGCTCAAAACGGGGACTCACAGATACGCAGTATTTT
. | TRBJ2-6 | TRBD1 | TRBV7-8 | CASRVGQYSGANVLTF | TGTGCCAGCAGAGTGGGACAGTACTCTGGGGCCAACGTCCTGACTTTC
. | TRBJ2-3 | . | TRBV15 | CATSRDRGLTDTQYF | TGTGCCACCAGCAGAGATAGGGGCCTCACAGATACGCAGTATTTT
. | TRBJ1-5 | TRBD1 | TRBV28 | CASSGTVNQPQHF | TGTGCCAGCAGTGGGACAGTGAATCAGCCCCAGCATTTT
once | TRBJ1-2 | TRBD1 | TRBV5-6 | CASSYRGQGDYYGYTF | TGTGCCAGCAGCTACCGGGGACAGGGAGATTACTATGGCTACACCTTC